This T cell receptor (beta chain) comes out of a study of response to subunit inactivated influenza vaccine. The CDR3 is 17 residues long. V gave up 1 base and J gave up 3 bases; unmatched junction bases: 7. CDR1 and CDR2 (germline): LGHNA, YSLEER. From the RT-PCR reads, TCRdb called clonotypes with MiXCR, one entry per CDR3 protein. The sample shows around 850,000 distinct CDR3 sequences, roughly 20% of them seen only once. Sequencing was performed on PBMCs from blood, taken 5 days after vaccination. This receptor was obtained from a man aged 45 to 65 who received an inactivated influenza vaccine. This chain connects TRBV4-3 to TRBJ2-3; TRBD2 agrees at 10 bases. DNA for the CDR3: TGCGCCAGCAGCCAAGTAGGGACTAGCGTTGGAACAGATACGCAGTATTTT. Protein: CASSQVGTSVGTDTQYF.